The 20 T cell receptor beta chains below come from one sample, sequenced in a study of T cell repertoires in cytomegalovirus infection. MiXCR was run by TCRdb on the reads, yielding one entry per CDR3 protein. The repertoire includes approximately 750,000 distinct CDR3 sequences, roughly 36% of them detected once, and about 2.8% sits in the top ten. Sequencing used PBMCs. Source of these receptors: a human donor in good health (CMV status not recorded). Some clones in this sample may be carry-over from other donors' samples.

The chain links TRBV6-1 to TRBJ1-2; D is perhaps TRBD1 (6 bases). CDR1 MNHNS and CDR2 SASEGT come from the germline V gene. V was cut by 10 bases and J by 2 bases, with 17 bases left in between. The CDR3 loop spans 14 amino acids. The CDR3 region has the DNA TGTGCCACCAAAAACGAAGGACAGAACTATGGCTACACCTTC. Protein: CATKNEGQNYGYTF.

This rearrangement joins TRBV20-1 to TRBJ1-5, with a possible D match to TRBD1 (6 bases). V lost 3 bases and J 3 bases, leaving 30 bases between the germline ends. Germline values: CDR1 DFQATT, CDR2 SNEGSKA (reference sequence). The CDR3 is 20 amino acids. The CDR3 spells CSASATGRENGGWVNQPQHF. The CDR3 DNA reads TGCAGTGCTAGTGCCACAGGGAGGGAGAATGGGGGCTGGGTCAATCAGCCCCAGCATTTT.

The chain joins TRBV10-3 to TRBJ1-3; no firm D call. From germline, CDR1 is ENHRY and CDR2 SYGVKD. Trimming cost V 2 bases and J 0 bases, with 8 bases left between them. The CDR3 has 15 amino acids. CDR3 region: CAISEGQNSGNTIYF. CDR3 sequence (DNA): TGTGCCATCAGTGAGGGTCAGAACTCTGGAAACACCATATATTTT.

As to this clonotype: The junction departs from germline at one end; a sequencing error may be responsible. J is TRBJ2-3 and V is TRBV7-3; 7 bases align to TRBD2. The V gene's germline CDR1 is SGHTA and CDR2 FQGTGA. The CDR3 is 16 residues long. The CDR3 spells CASSHAGGSGTDTQYF. The CDR3 DNA sequence: TGTGCAAGCAGCCACGCCGGGGGGTCGGGGACAGATACGCAGTATTTT. Complete variable domain (other parts from reference TRBV7-3 and TRBJ2-3): GAGVSQTPSNKVTEKGKYVELRCDPISGHTALYWYRQSLGQGPEFLIYFQGTGAADDSGLPNDRFFAVRPEGSVSTLKIQRTERGDSAVYLCASSHAGGSGTDTQYFGPGTRLTVL.

Of note for this clonotype: Germline is not matched at one junction end, which may reflect a read error. The rearrangement links TRBV7-2 to TRBJ2-7; the match to TRBD2 covers 7 bases. Germline V gives CDR1 SGHTA, CDR2 FQGNSA. The CDR3 extends over 16 amino acids. CDR3 bases: TGTGCCAGCAGCCGCCAGAGCGGGATCGGCGGCAACGAGCAGTCCTTC. This encodes CASSRQSGIGGNEQSF.

The chain has TRBV4-1 and TRBJ2-3; TRBD2 matches at 9 bases. The trim removed 3 bases at V and 2 bases at J, leaving 6 bases unmatched. The CDR3 length is 16 residues. CDR1 and CDR2 (germline): MGHRA, YSYEKL. The CDR3 bases are TGCGCCAGCAGCCAGAGACTAGCGGACCTCACAGATACGCAGTATTTT. It encodes CASSQRLADLTDTQYF.

This chain's CDR3 is CASSQDLGLAGGRTDTQYF. The CDR3 DNA reads TGTGCCAGCAGCCAAGATTTGGGGCTAGCGGGAGGCCGCACAGATACGCAGTATTTT. V gene TRBV3-1 combines with J gene TRBJ2-3, with TRBD2 matching 11 bases. Trimming removed 0 bases from V and 1 base from J; junction bases left unmatched: 9. This CDR3 is 19 amino acids long. The germline gives CDR1 LGHDT, CDR2 YNNKEL (reference sequence).

This clonotype was recorded many times. The chain combines TRBV28 with TRBJ2-6; D remains ambiguous. V lost 5 bases and J 3 bases, leaving 8 bases between the germline ends. Germline V CDR1 and CDR2: MDHEN, SYDVKM. This CDR3 is 14 amino acids long. CDR3 sequence (DNA): TGTGCCAGCAGTGAGTCGGTTGGGGCCAACGTCCTGACTTTC. Translating gives CASSESVGANVLTF.

This clonotype was picked up a small number of times. The V gene is TRBV19, the J gene TRBJ2-3; TRBD1 agrees at 9 bases. The CDR3 has 14 amino acids. The V gene's germline CDR1 is LNHDA and CDR2 SQIVND (reference sequence). The junction had 5 bases not matched to a gene; V was cut back by 7 bases and J by 3 bases. In nucleotides, the CDR3 is TGTGCCAGTACGAACAGGGGGCGTACAGATACGCAGTATTTT. Translation gives CASTNRGRTDTQYF. Full variable domain (rest looked up from reference TRBV19 and TRBJ2-3): DGGITQSPKYLFRKEGQNVTLSCEQNLNHDAMYWYRQDPGQGLRLIYYSQIVNDFQKGDIAEGYSVSREKKESFPLTVTSAQKNPTAFYLCASTNRGRTDTQYFGPGTRLTVL.

The rearrangement joins TRBV5-1 to TRBJ1-1; no clear D gene. Germline CDR1 reads SGHRS; CDR2 reads YFSETQ. Trimming stripped 3 bases from V and 0 bases from J, with 15 bases between. The CDR3 covers 16 residues. The CDR3 reads CASSSGITPMNTEAFF. CDR3 in DNA: TGCGCCAGCAGCTCCGGGATTACACCGATGAACACTGAAGCTTTCTTT. The full variable domain, rest sourced from reference TRBV5-1 and TRBJ1-1, is KAGVTQTPRYLIKTRGQQVTLSCSPISGHRSVSWYQQTPGQGLQFLFEYFSETQRNKGNFPGRFSGRQFSNSRSEMNVSTLELGDSALYLCASSSGITPMNTEAFFGQGTRLTVV.

This clonotype was recorded a few times. The chain has TRBV19 and TRBJ2-7, with D uncertain. V lost 9 bases, J lost 4 bases, and 10 bases lay in between. The CDR3 covers 11 residues. Per germline, CDR1 LNHDA and CDR2 SQIVND (reference sequence). The CDR3 is CARLRTYEQYF. The CDR3 coding sequence is TGTGCCAGACTACGGACGTACGAGCAGTACTTC.

This chain uses TRBV6-1 with TRBJ2-7; D unresolved. Trimming took off 5 bases at V and 3 bases at J, with 11 bases between the two ends. Germline V gene sequence: CDR1 MNHNS, CDR2 SASEGT. The CDR3 length is 13 residues. The CDR3 nucleotides are TGTGCCAGCAGTCCAACGCCCAACTACGAGCAGTACTTC. It codes for CASSPTPNYEQYF.

This clonotype was found a few times. The CDR3 loop is CASSLAGEGLSDEQFF. In nucleotides, the CDR3 is TGTGCCAGCAGCTTAGCGGGTGAGGGATTGAGCGATGAGCAGTTCTTC. V is TRBV11-1 and J is TRBJ2-1; D is perhaps TRBD2 (5 bases). CDR1 is SGHAT and CDR2 is FQDESV in the germline V gene (reference sequence). This CDR3 region has 16 residues. Deletions cut 0 bases from V and 8 bases from J, with 17 bases between. The complete variable domain, with remaining parts taken from reference TRBV11-1 and TRBJ2-1, reads EAEVAQSPRYKITEKSQAVAFWCDPISGHATLYWYRQILGQGPELLVQFQDESVVDDSQLPKDRFSAERLKGVDSTLKIQPAELGDSAMYLCASSLAGEGLSDEQFFGPGTRLTVL.

As regards this clonotype: This likely comes from a read error, as the CDR3 has no conserved phenylalanine or tryptophan at its end. CDR3 in DNA: TGTGCCAGCAGCGCCGCGGGGGCAGGAAACACGGAAGCTTTCTGT. This sequence encodes CASSAAGAGNTEAFC. The rearrangement uses TRBV7-6 and TRBJ1-1; a possible D gene is TRBD1 (6 bases). Germline V gene lookup returns CDR1 SGHVS and CDR2 FNYEAQ. This CDR3 comprises 15 residues.

V and J are TRBV19 and TRBJ2-1; D perhaps matches TRBD2 (6 bases). The CDR3 covers 17 residues. The germline CDR1 and CDR2 sequences are LNHDA and SQIVND (reference sequence). The germline V and J ends were trimmed by 10 bases and 5 bases, with 27 bases remaining between them. The CDR3 sequence: CATAPGLGGWVNNEQFF. For the CDR3, the DNA is TGTGCCACCGCTCCCGGGCTCGGAGGGTGGGTAAACAATGAGCAGTTCTTC.

The chain carries TRBV4-1 and TRBJ2-6; D call uncertain. Trimming left V 4 bases short and J 1 base short, with 8 bases between. Germline values: CDR1 MGHRA, CDR2 YSYEKL. The CDR3 is 15 amino acids. CDR3 residues: CASSPVLSGANVLTF. DNA for the CDR3: TGCGCCAGCAGCCCCGTGTTATCTGGGGCCAACGTCCTGACTTTC.

This clonotype was seen more than once but under ten times. This chain links TRBV7-8 with TRBJ2-2; 8 positions agree with TRBD1. CDR1 SGHVS and CDR2 FQNEAQ come from the germline V gene. The CDR3 totals 17 residues. The J segment lost 4 bases and the V segment lost 5 bases, leaving 12 bases of the junction unmatched. The CDR3 here is CASSPKAGQGGTGELFF. In DNA form, the CDR3 reads TGTGCCAGCAGCCCCAAAGCCGGACAGGGAGGCACCGGGGAGCTGTTTTTT. Complete variable domain (other parts from reference TRBV7-8 and TRBJ2-2): GAGVSQSPRYKVAKRGQDVALRCDPISGHVSLFWYQQALGQGPEFLTYFQNEAQLDKSGLPSDRFFAERPEGSVSTLKIQRTQQEDSAVYLCASSPKAGQGGTGELFFGEGSRLTVL.

This clonotype was seen a handful of times. The chain has TRBV5-6 and TRBJ2-7, with D perhaps TRBD1 (5 bases). The CDR3 spans 13 residues. The germline gives CDR1 SGHDT, CDR2 YYEEEE. The V and J ends lost 2 bases and 3 bases respectively, with 9 bases between them. The CDR3 is CASSFGRDYEQYF. The CDR3, as DNA: TGTGCCAGCAGCTTCGGCAGGGACTACGAGCAGTACTTC.

This chain uses TRBV11-3 with TRBJ2-1; 8 bases match TRBD2. Trimming at V came to 5 bases and at J to 2 bases, leaving 8 bases not matched to a gene. Germline CDR1 and CDR2: SGHNT and YENEEA. The CDR3 length is 16 residues. The CDR3 spells CASSSGGSEAYNEQFF. CDR3 DNA sequence: TGTGCCAGCAGCAGCGGGGGATCCGAGGCCTACAATGAGCAGTTCTTC.

This chain connects TRBV6-8 to TRBJ2-7; either TRBD1 or TRBD2 may supply D (5 bases each). Trimming took 2 bases from V and 5 from J, leaving 16 bases between them. Germline V gene sequence: CDR1 MNHGY, CDR2 SAAAGT. This CDR3 is built from 15 residues. CDR3 residues: CASSYRGRDRDEQYF. The DNA of the CDR3 is TGTGCCAGCAGTTACCGGGGCAGGGACCGGGACGAGCAGTACTTC.